The 22 T cell receptor beta chains below come from one sample, sequenced in a study of response to subunit inactivated influenza vaccine (dated by TCRdb to the late 2010s). The receptor library was made with RT-PCR. The sequencer listed for this sample is Illumina HiSeq 2500. TCRdb passed the public sequencing reads through fastp at Q25 and MiXCR, retaining productive beta sequences. CDR3 protein duplicates are merged, each entry listing the most common genes and DNA. This sample holds approximately 500,000 distinct CDR3 sequences; approximately 13% were observed only once. Of the sample, less than 15% is held by the ten largest clones. The meaning of the sample's time point label: approximately 40 days after influenza vaccine administration. Sequencing was performed on PBMCs from blood, taken roughly 48 days after vaccination. The receptors here all came from a man between 45 and 60 years old who received an inactivated influenza vaccine. Donor details come from another sample of the same person, matched by shared clones.

This clonotype came up many times. The chain uses TRBV7-9 and TRBJ1-5; no clear D gene. V lost 1 base and J 6 bases, leaving 7 bases between the germline ends. Germline CDR1 is SEHNR and CDR2 is FQNEAQ (reference sequence). This CDR3 is 13 amino acids long. The CDR3 DNA follows: TGTGCCAGCAGCTTAGGGGCTCGTCAGCCCCAGCATTTT. Translated, it gives CASSLGARQPQHF.

The sample holds many counts of this clonotype. V is TRBV12-3 or TRBV12-4 and J is TRBJ1-5, with D possibly TRBD1 on 5 matching bases. Trimming removed 4 bases at V and 6 bases at J, with 10 bases between. This CDR3 region has 13 residues. The CDR3 nucleotides read TGTGCCAGCAGTTACGGCAGGGCTCAGCCCCAGCATTTT. It yields the protein CASSYGRAQPQHF.

This clonotype was picked up a small number of times. The chain is built from TRBV2 and TRBJ2-3, with D possibly being TRBD1 (6 bases). The CDR3 extends over 12 amino acids. The germline V gene encodes CDR1 SNHLY and CDR2 FYNNEI. With 6 bases removed from V and 5 bases from J, the gap between germline ends came to 9 bases. As DNA, the CDR3 is TGTGCCAGCAGGACAGGCGAAGATACGCAGTATTTT. This translates into CASRTGEDTQYF.

This clonotype was picked up many times. V usage is TRBV5-1 and J usage is TRBJ2-7, with 9 nucleotides matching TRBD2. The CDR3 extends over 14 amino acids. Per the germline V gene, CDR1 is SGHRS and CDR2 is YFSETQ. After removal of 2 bases from V and 6 bases from J, the junction contained 6 bases not matched to a gene. As DNA, the CDR3 is TGCGCCAGCAGCTTAGGCGGGGGGGCCTCCGAGCAGTACTTC. This encodes CASSLGGGASEQYF.

As DNA, the CDR3 is TGTGCCAGCAGCGACAGACAGGGATTCACAGATACGCAGTATTTT. This gives the protein CASSDRQGFTDTQYF. The chain links TRBV7-9 to TRBJ2-3; 7 positions agree with TRBD1. Looked up from germline, CDR1 is SEHNR and CDR2 is FQNEAQ (reference sequence). The CDR3 consists of 15 residues. V lost 5 bases to trimming and J lost 2 bases; unmatched junction nucleotides: 7.

This clonotype turned up a few times. The chain is built from TRBV6-2 or TRBV6-3 and TRBJ2-7, with 10 bases aligning to TRBD2. The J segment lost 3 bases and the V segment lost 7 bases, leaving 6 bases of the junction unmatched. The CDR3 sequence is 14 residues long. The germline V gene encodes CDR1 MNHEY and CDR2 SVGEGT. This chain's CDR3 is CASKLAGTVYEQYF. Written as DNA, the CDR3 is TGTGCCAGCAAACTAGCGGGGACAGTCTACGAGCAGTACTTC.

This clonotype was detected only a few times. This chain connects TRBV12-3 or TRBV12-4 to TRBJ1-5; D remains ambiguous. The CDR3 spans 13 residues. V was trimmed by 2 bases and J by 4 bases, leaving 6 bases between them. CDR3 sequence reads: CASSLFANQPQHF. The DNA of the CDR3 is TGTGCCAGCAGTTTATTTGCGAATCAGCCCCAGCATTTT.

This chain links TRBV7-2 with TRBJ2-3, with D unresolved. CDR1 and CDR2 (germline): SGHTA, FQGNSA. V was cut by 5 bases and J by 6 bases, with 12 bases left in between. This CDR3 contains 13 residues. The DNA for the CDR3 is TGTGCCAGCAGCCTGTCCCCGTCCGATACGCAGTATTTT. It translates to CASSLSPSDTQYF.

J is TRBJ2-3 and V is TRBV20-1; TRBD2 matches at 7 bases. CDR3 length: 14 amino acids. Germline V gene data show CDR1 as DFQATT and CDR2 as SNEGSKA (reference sequence). The V gene end was trimmed by 0 bases and the J gene end by 4 bases; junction bases not matched to a gene: 4. The CDR3 nucleotides are TGCAGTGCTAGAGATGGGAGGGGCCCAGATACGCAGTATTTT. Encoded protein: CSARDGRGPDTQYF.

This clonotype was observed a handful of times. This may stem from a read error, because a much larger clone lies one nucleotide away. The V and J genes are TRBV7-2 and TRBJ2-7; 9 nucleotides agree with TRBD1. The germline CDR1 and CDR2 sequences are SGHTA and FQGNSA. This CDR3 comprises 16 residues. CDR3 region: CASATSPGQGPYEHYF. The CDR3 bases are TGTGCCAGCGCTACAAGTCCCGGACAGGGGCCCTACGAGCATTACTTC.

The V gene is TRBV4-2, the J gene TRBJ2-1; 8 nucleotides align to TRBD2. Unmatched junction bases numbered 7, after V lost 5 bases and J lost 7 bases. The V gene's germline CDR1 is LGHNA and CDR2 YNFKEQ. This CDR3 spans 14 amino acids. CDR3 sequence: CASSTPGTSNEQFF. DNA for the CDR3: TGTGCCAGCAGCACACCCGGGACTAGTAATGAGCAGTTCTTC.

The CDR3 sequence: CASSLNSPNYGYTF. CDR3 nucleotide sequence: TGTGCCAGCAGCTTAAACAGTCCTAACTATGGCTACACCTTC. The rearrangement uses TRBV7-2 and TRBJ1-2; D gene unclear. Germline V gene sequence: CDR1 SGHTA, CDR2 FQGNSA. The CDR3 totals 14 residues. V was clipped by 2 bases and J by 0 bases, with 7 bases between them.

J is TRBJ1-2 and V is TRBV30; the D is unclear. Germline CDR1 reads GTSNPN; CDR2 reads SVGIG (reference sequence). This CDR3 is 13 amino acids long. The V end lost 4 bases, the J end lost 7 bases, and 16 bases lay between the germline ends. The CDR3 protein is CAWTDDGVAGYTF. In nucleotides, the CDR3 is TGTGCCTGGACCGACGACGGGGTAGCTGGCTACACCTTC.

The chain links TRBV6-4 to TRBJ2-3; 8 nucleotides match TRBD1. Trimming at V came to 7 bases and at J to 4 bases, leaving 10 bases not matched to a gene. This CDR3 contains 15 residues. Germline V CDR1 and CDR2: MRHNA, SNTAGT. This chain's CDR3 is CASKAGTGASDTQYF. CDR3 coding DNA: TGTGCCAGCAAGGCCGGGACAGGCGCTTCAGATACGCAGTATTTT.

The rearrangement links TRBV6-6 to TRBJ2-7; 7 bases align to TRBD1. The CDR3 length is 13 residues. The V segment lost 7 bases and the J segment 3 bases; nucleotides outside the gene matches: 6. Germline V gene lookup returns CDR1 MNHNY and CDR2 SVGAGI (reference sequence). CDR3 nucleotides: TGTGCCAGCAAAAGGGACAGAAACTACGAGCAGTACTTC. It codes for CASKRDRNYEQYF.

This clonotype was counted only a few times. CDR3 DNA sequence: TGCGCCAGCAGCCCCTCTAGCGGGGGCTCACATACGCAGTATTTT. Protein sequence: CASSPSSGGSHTQYF. The rearrangement joins TRBV5-1 to TRBJ2-3, with TRBD2 identical over 10 bases. Germline-derived CDR1 and CDR2 are SGHRS and YFSETQ. The CDR3 length is 15 residues. With 4 bases clipped from V and 7 bases from J, the junction kept 9 bases outside the gene matches.

This clonotype was detected a few times. The rearrangement joins TRBV4-3 to TRBJ2-2; D remains unclear. Germline CDR1 reads LGHNA; CDR2 reads YSLEER. The V end lost 2 bases, the J end lost 6 bases, and 7 bases lay between the germline ends. This CDR3 is built from 13 residues. CDR3 nucleotides: TGCGCCAGCAGCCAATGGAGCGCCGGGGAGCTGTTTTTT. This gives the protein CASSQWSAGELFF.

This chain uses TRBV5-1 with TRBJ2-3; tentatively, D is TRBD1 or TRBD2 (5 bases each). Trimming removed 3 bases at V and 0 bases at J, with 14 bases between. CDR1 is SGHRS and CDR2 is YFSETQ in the germline V gene. The CDR3 has 16 residues. CDR3 bases: TGCGCCAGCAGCTCCGGGGCGACGGCTAGCACAGATACGCAGTATTTT. As protein: CASSSGATASTDTQYF. The full variable domain, its missing parts supplied by reference TRBV5-1 and TRBJ2-3, is KAGVTQTPRYLIKTRGQQVTLSCSPISGHRSVSWYQQTPGQGLQFLFEYFSETQRNKGNFPGRFSGRQFSNSRSEMNVSTLELGDSALYLCASSSGATASTDTQYFGPGTRLTVL.

This clonotype was recorded at least ten times. The J gene is TRBJ2-4, the V gene TRBV20-1, with a weak D call TRBD1 (5 bases). Germline CDR1 is DFQATT and CDR2 is SNEGSKA (reference sequence). This CDR3 region has 16 residues. V dropped 3 bases and J dropped 0 bases, with 15 bases sitting between them. The CDR3 DNA reads as TGCAGTGCTAGTGAGGACACTGTACTAGCCAAAAACATTCAGTACTTC. Protein sequence: CSASEDTVLAKNIQYF.

The J gene is TRBJ2-3, the V gene TRBV6-4, with 7 nucleotides matching TRBD1. Per germline, CDR1 MRHNA and CDR2 SNTAGT. This CDR3 spans 19 amino acids. V gave up 5 bases and J gave up 2 bases; unmatched junction bases: 19. In DNA, the CDR3 is TGTGCCAGCAGTCACAATCGCGGACAGGATCCACCAAACACAGATACGCAGTATTTT. This codes for CASSHNRGQDPPNTDTQYF.

The table lists this clonotype with many counts. V is TRBV7-9 and J is TRBJ2-1, with 14 bases aligning to TRBD2. With V trimmed by 4 bases and J by 12 bases, 8 bases remained unmatched. CDR1 SEHNR and CDR2 FQNEAQ come from the germline V gene (reference sequence). There are 15 residues in the CDR3. CDR3 loop: CASSSTSGRASMQFF. The CDR3 DNA reads as TGTGCCAGCAGCTCGACTAGCGGGAGGGCTTCAATGCAGTTCTTC.

This clonotype was seen a few times. The gene calls are TRBV7-8 and TRBJ2-3, with D possibly called TRBD1 or TRBD2 (5 bases each). Germline V gene data show CDR1 as SGHVS and CDR2 as FQNEAQ. The V gene lost 4 bases and the J gene lost 4 bases, with 12 bases spanning the gap. CDR3 length equals 14 residues. The CDR3 is CASSSGRPSDTQYF. The CDR3 nucleotides read TGTGCCAGCAGCTCGGGACGACCCTCAGATACGCAGTATTTT.